This is a list of T cell receptor beta chains from one sample in a study of read filtering for tumor transcriptome and immune sequencing. TCRdb recomputed calls from the reads with MiXCR, one row per CDR3 protein. In the table there are about 130,000 distinct CDR3 sequences, roughly 13% of which are singletons. Sequencing was done on a sample of a population of CD138-negative cells sorted from bone marrow. These receptors were obtained from a donor aged 40 or over with multiple myeloma. Both conserved end residues are part of each CDR3. Fields, in order: clone size, D gene, V gene, J gene, CDR3 protein. A D gene is named only where the DNA matches it firmly. Only some rows state a clone size, as once, few, many or a class for expanded clones.

few,TRBD2,TRBV10-3,TRBJ2-3,CAISGTGTSGRTDTQYF
-,-,TRBV7-2,TRBJ1-5,CASSLEGQRNQPQHF
many,-,TRBV15,TRBJ1-4,CATSWGRAAEKLFF
few,TRBD2,TRBV7-3,TRBJ2-2,CASSLGLAGRTGELFF
many,-,TRBV20-1,TRBJ1-4,CSAQGHTNEKLFF
few,TRBD2,TRBV5-1,TRBJ2-5,CASSLGVSGEETQYF
many,TRBD2,TRBV29-1,TRBJ2-1,CSVEPGGPYNEQFF
many,-,TRBV6-6,TRBJ2-5,CASSYSTLVGETQYF
many,-,TRBV7-3,TRBJ1-1,CASSLKLFMGTEAFF
many,TRBD1,TRBV19,TRBJ1-5,CASSMTGDPGQPQHF
many,TRBD1,TRBV5-1,TRBJ1-1,CASTVQGDSAEAFF
many,-,TRBV6-1,TRBJ1-5,CASRFWESNQPQHF
-,TRBD2,TRBV6-5,TRBJ2-2,CASSSGTSGTGELFF
many,-,TRBV27,TRBJ2-2,CASSFSGVNGELFF
few,TRBD1,TRBV5-1,TRBJ1-1,CASILQTGGWGTEAFF
many,-,TRBV5-5,TRBJ2-2,CASSPEILNTGELFF
many,TRBD1,TRBV28,TRBJ2-1,CASRGTGLNEQFF
many,-,TRBV7-2,TRBJ2-1,CASNHPRDHEQFF
many,-,TRBV6-5,TRBJ1-4,CASSYGTTNEKLFF
many,-,TRBV7-2,TRBJ2-5,CASSGSSVTQYF
many,-,TRBV6-1,TRBJ1-4,CASRDPVGTGEKLFF
many,-,TRBV20-1,TRBJ2-1,CSAADWGLDEQFF
many,TRBD1,TRBV4-2,TRBJ2-1,CASSQEDRLTYNEQFF
few,-,TRBV11-3,TRBJ2-2,CASSKGDSGELFF